This section outlines one T cell receptor (beta chain) sequence together with its context. Antigen unknown. These data originate in a study of cytomegalovirus exposure and HLA in healthy donors. Regarding the study as a whole: Indistinguishability led to the exclusion of some V segments, TRBV6-2 and TRBV6-3 included.

PCR was performed using 60 Vbeta and 13 Jbeta primers. This table comes from immunoSEQ multiplex PCR, and its TCRdb copy is limited to in-frame clones, with some not included. The sample holds 150,000 to 200,000 clones; around 80% are singletons and the top ten take under 0.9%. Trimming removed 0 bases from V and 2 bases from J, with 10 bases in between. This CDR3 region has 15 residues. Germline V gene lookup returns CDR1 SGHRS and CDR2 YFSETQ. This TCR was recovered from a woman in her forties in good health and CMV-seronegative. The chain couples TRBV5-1 to TRBJ2-3; D not resolved. The sequenced material came from PBMCs. The CDR3 nucleotides are TGCGCCAGCAGCTTGGACGGTGTTCACACAGATACGCAGTATTTT. It specifies CASSLDGVHTDTQYF.